These 25 T cell receptor beta chains share one sample of origin, sequenced in a study of PD-L1 blockade in urothelial cancer. The method was immunoSEQ multiplex PCR; TCRdb's version includes in-frame clones alone and lacks a portion of them. This table has tens of thousands of clones, approximately 81% appearing once. The material was PBMCs, obtained around atezolizumab (anti-PD-L1) treatment. The receptors originated from a man aged 65 to 79 with urothelial cancer.

This clone was counted a few times. The gene calls are TRBV6-1 and TRBJ1-2, with D perhaps matching TRBD1 (6 bases). This CDR3 is 12 amino acids long. V was trimmed by 4 bases and J by 8 bases, leaving 11 bases between them. Germline V gene lookup returns CDR1 MNHNS and CDR2 SASEGT. The CDR3 protein is CASSAGHYGYTF. In nucleotides, the CDR3 is TGTGCCAGCAGTGCGGGACATTACGGCTACACCTTC.

The V and J genes are TRBV5-1 and TRBJ2-7, with TRBD2 matching over 14 bases. Per the germline V gene, CDR1 is SGHRS and CDR2 is YFSETQ. CDR3 length: 19 amino acids. J gave up 0 bases and V 2 bases, and 10 bases lay outside the gene matches. CDR3 coding DNA: TGCGCCAGCAGCTTACCGGGACTAGCGGGAGTCACCAGCTCCTACGAGCAGTACTTC. It specifies CASSLPGLAGVTSSYEQYF.

V is TRBV25-1 and J is TRBJ2-1, with a tentative D call TRBD1 (6 bases). Germline-derived CDR1 and CDR2 are MGHDK and SYGVNS. V lost 4 bases and J 3 bases, leaving 16 bases between the germline ends. The CDR3 extends over 16 amino acids. The CDR3 coding sequence is TGTGCCAGCAGTGGGCCGGGACAAAGACACTACAATGAGCAGTTCTTC. As protein: CASSGPGQRHYNEQFF. The entire variable domain, with the rest obtained from reference TRBV25-1 and TRBJ2-1, is as follows: EADIYQTPRYLVIGTGKKITLECSQTMGHDKMYWYQQDPGMELHLIHYSYGVNSTEKGDLSSESTVSRIRTEHFPLTLESARPSHTSQYLCASSGPGQRHYNEQFFGPGTRLTVL.

The chain is built from TRBV4-1 and TRBJ1-4, with D possibly matching TRBD1 (6 bases). Trimming removed 4 bases from V and 7 bases from J, with 10 bases in between. The CDR3 extends over 13 amino acids. The V gene's germline CDR1 is MGHRA and CDR2 YSYEKL. CDR3 bases: TGCGCCAGCAGCCTGCAGGGGCCTGAAAAACTGTTTTTT. As protein: CASSLQGPEKLFF.

This chain joins TRBV2 and TRBJ2-6; D possibly corresponds to TRBD2 (6 bases). V lost 10 bases and J 1 base, leaving 11 bases between the germline ends. Germline CDR1 reads SNHLY; CDR2 reads FYNNEI. CDR3 length: 14 residues. CDR3 DNA sequence: TGTGCCAAAAGGGCGGGGTCTGGGGCCAACGTCCTGACTTTC. Translated, it gives CAKRAGSGANVLTF.

V is TRBV10-3 and J is TRBJ2-2, with 8 bases aligning to TRBD1. Per germline, CDR1 ENHRY and CDR2 SYGVKD. CDR3 size: 14 residues. The V segment lost 5 bases and the J segment 5 bases; nucleotides outside the gene matches: 4. The CDR3 protein is CAISPGGNTGELFF. The CDR3 DNA sequence: TGTGCCATCAGTCCAGGGGGCAATACCGGGGAGCTGTTTTTT.

The gene calls are TRBV25-1 and TRBJ2-7, with a weak D call TRBD1 (6 bases). The V end was cut by 1 base, the J end by 7 bases, with 17 bases between. The CDR3 runs to 15 residues. Germline V gene lookup returns CDR1 MGHDK and CDR2 SYGVNS. The CDR3 reads CASSESNRAFGEQYF. As DNA, the CDR3 is TGTGCCAGCAGTGAATCCAACAGGGCTTTTGGGGAGCAGTACTTC.

The rearrangement joins TRBV18 to TRBJ2-7, with 8 bases that match TRBD1. Germline assignment: CDR1 KGHSH and CDR2 LQKENI. J was trimmed by 5 bases and V by 3 bases; bases with no gene match: 9. The CDR3 extends over 15 amino acids. This CDR3 is CASSPLTGALNEQYF. Here the CDR3 DNA reads TGTGCCAGCTCACCCTTGACAGGGGCCCTCAACGAGCAGTACTTC.

This chain connects TRBV19 to TRBJ1-3, with 9 bases fitting TRBD1. The germline CDR1 and CDR2 sequences are LNHDA and SQIVND (reference sequence). Losses at the gene ends were 4 bases for V and 3 bases for J; bases not matched to a gene: 4. The CDR3 runs 15 residues. CDR3 sequence reads: CASSRTGEIGNTIYF. CDR3 nucleotides: TGTGCCAGTAGTAGGACAGGGGAAATTGGAAACACCATATATTTT.

This chain links TRBV28 with TRBJ2-5; D is possibly TRBD1 (6 bases). There are 15 residues in the CDR3. Trimming removed 4 bases at V and 5 bases at J, with 17 bases between. The V gene's germline CDR1 is MDHEN and CDR2 SYDVKM. This CDR3 reads CASSSPTGLGETQYF. For the CDR3, the DNA is TGTGCCAGCAGTTCACCCACAGGGTTGGGCGAGACCCAGTACTTC. Complete variable domain (other parts from reference TRBV28 and TRBJ2-5): DVKVTQSSRYLVKRTGEKVFLECVQDMDHENMFWYRQDPGLGLRLIYFSYDVKMKEKGDIPEGYSVSREKKERFSLILESASTNQTSMYLCASSSPTGLGETQYFGPGTRLLVL.

The CDR3 sequence is CASSSKGLALYEQYF. The DNA of the CDR3 is TGTGCCAGCAGTTCCAAGGGACTAGCGCTCTACGAGCAGTACTTC. The chain links TRBV27 to TRBJ2-7, with 10 bases identical to TRBD2. The ends lost 4 bases at V and 3 bases at J; junction bases unmatched: 6. CDR1 is MNHEY, CDR2 SMNVEV, per germline (reference sequence). The CDR3 spans 15 residues.

The V and J genes are TRBV30 and TRBJ1-1, with a weak D call TRBD1 (5 bases). Trimming took 4 bases from V and 7 from J, leaving 16 bases between them. The germline gives CDR1 GTSNPN, CDR2 SVGIG (reference sequence). This CDR3 is 13 amino acids long. Written as DNA, the CDR3 is TGTGCCTGGACTTCGCAAATCGGGGGTGAAGCTTTCTTT. This gives the protein CAWTSQIGGEAFF.

The chain carries TRBV5-4 and TRBJ2-4; D is possibly TRBD2 (5 bases). The CDR3 covers 17 residues. CDR1 and CDR2 from the germline V gene are SGHNT and YYREEE (reference sequence). V was clipped by 4 bases and J by 1 base, with 18 bases between them. CDR3 coding DNA: TGTGCCAGCAGCCCTGGAGGTAAAGTGCCGGCCAAAAACATTCAGTACTTC. This codes for CASSPGGKVPAKNIQYF.

V usage is TRBV5-1 and J usage is TRBJ2-1; D might be TRBD2 (5 bases). The germline V and J ends were trimmed by 2 bases and 1 base, with 13 bases remaining between them. The germline V gene has CDR1 SGHRS and CDR2 YFSETQ. This CDR3 is built from 16 residues. The CDR3 DNA reads as TGCGCCAGCAGCTTAAGCGGCACCCTGTCCTACAATGAGCAGTTCTTC. Its protein is CASSLSGTLSYNEQFF.

V and J are TRBV11-2 and TRBJ2-2; D unresolved. Trimming shortened V by 3 bases and J by 6 bases, and 8 bases separated the two germline ends. The CDR3 consists of 13 residues. Germline CDR1 SGHAT, CDR2 FQNNGV. The CDR3 DNA reads as TGTGCCAGCAGCTTTATGGAGTCCGGGGAGCTGTTTTTT. Encoded protein: CASSFMESGELFF.

The J gene is TRBJ2-3, the V gene TRBV10-3, with no clear D. The germline V gene encodes CDR1 ENHRY and CDR2 SYGVKD. The CDR3 is 16 residues long. Trimming cost V 4 bases and J 0 bases, with 14 bases left between them. CDR3 sequence (DNA): TGTGCCATCAGTGGCGTGGAGTACCCTAGCACAGATACGCAGTATTTT. Protein product: CAISGVEYPSTDTQYF.

The chain uses TRBV9 and TRBJ2-3, with TRBD2 identical over 14 bases. This CDR3 is 16 amino acids long. Germline V lookup: CDR1 SGDLS, CDR2 YYNGEE. V dropped 3 bases and J dropped 4; count of bases not matched to a gene: 4. The CDR3 region has the DNA TGTGCCAGCAGCGGGGGACTAGCGGGAGTCGCAGATACGCAGTATTTT. Its protein is CASSGGLAGVADTQYF. Full variable domain (remainder filled in from reference TRBV9 and TRBJ2-3): DSGVTQTPKHLITATGQRVTLRCSPRSGDLSVYWYQQSLDQGLQFLIQYYNGEERAKGNILERFSAQQFPDLHSELNLSSLELGDSALYFCASSGGLAGVADTQYFGPGTRLTVL.

The chain combines TRBV28 with TRBJ1-1; D ambiguous. CDR1 is MDHEN and CDR2 is SYDVKM in the germline V gene. This CDR3 region has 14 residues. V dropped 10 bases and J dropped 1 base, with 16 bases sitting between them. The CDR3 DNA is TGTGCCACCAGGAGAACCTTAGCGAACACTGAAGCTTTCTTT. This gives the protein CATRRTLANTEAFF.

This rearrangement joins TRBV7-3 to TRBJ2-3, with D hard to call. This CDR3 spans 13 amino acids. Germline V gene sequence: CDR1 SGHTA, CDR2 FQGTGA. V dropped 1 base and J dropped 2 bases, with 4 bases sitting between them. Written as DNA, the CDR3 is TGTGCCAGCAGCTTAAGTCACACAGATACGCAGTATTTT. It yields the protein CASSLSHTDTQYF.

This clone was detected a few times. V usage is TRBV7-3 and J usage is TRBJ1-2, with D unresolved. The V gene's germline CDR1 is SGHTA and CDR2 FQGTGA. The CDR3 is 12 residues long. V lost 8 bases and J lost 3, with 10 bases in between. The CDR3 bases are TGTGCCAGCGGGTCGGGAGACTATGGCTACACCTTC. Amino acids: CASGSGDYGYTF.

The chain combines TRBV13 with TRBJ2-7, with D hard to call. The germline CDR1 and CDR2 sequences are PRHDT and FYEKMQ (reference sequence). The CDR3 is 12 amino acids. With 5 bases removed from V and 5 bases from J, the gap between germline ends came to 10 bases. The CDR3 reads CASSELANEQYF. CDR3 nucleotide sequence: TGTGCCAGCAGCGAATTAGCTAACGAGCAGTACTTC.

This clone appeared a few times. The chain recombines TRBV11-2 with TRBJ2-1; 10 bases agree with TRBD2. Looked up from germline, CDR1 is SGHAT and CDR2 is FQNNGV. The CDR3 has 18 amino acids. Unmatched junction bases numbered 10, after V lost 3 bases and J lost 2 bases. The CDR3 nucleotides read TGTGCCAGCAGCTTGGGGGTAGCGGGAGGAAACCCCTACAATGAGCAGTTCTTC. It is translated as CASSLGVAGGNPYNEQFF.

J is TRBJ2-7 and V is TRBV6-1, with 10 bases lining up with TRBD2. Germline trimming cut 5 bases from V and 12 bases from J; bases unmatched to any gene: 10. The CDR3 is 13 residues long. Germline assignment: CDR1 MNHNS and CDR2 SASEGT. The CDR3 coding sequence is TGTGCCAGCAGTTCGTCAGGAAAGCGGGAGGGGTACTTC. Translation gives CASSSSGKREGYF.

The rearrangement joins TRBV7-8 to TRBJ2-2; 10 bases match TRBD1. Germline V CDR1 and CDR2: SGHVS, FQNEAQ. This CDR3 region has 15 residues. After removal of 5 bases from V and 4 bases from J, the junction contained 4 bases not matched to a gene. CDR3 sequence: CASSPGTGATGELFF. The DNA for the CDR3 is TGTGCCAGCAGCCCCGGGACAGGGGCCACCGGGGAGCTGTTTTTT.

This clone was detected only a few times. V usage is TRBV20-1 and J usage is TRBJ2-7; possibly TRBD1 for D (5 bases). The V gene's germline CDR1 is DFQATT and CDR2 SNEGSKA (reference sequence). V lost 5 bases, J lost 6 bases, and 11 bases lay in between. The CDR3 loop spans 11 amino acids. Here the CDR3 DNA reads TGCAGTGCTCCCAGGGTCTTCGAGCAGTACTTC. This gives the protein CSAPRVFEQYF.